This TCR beta chain was recovered during a study of T cells in Graves' hyperthyroidism and ophthalmopathy. RNA transcripts gave rise to amplified TCR beta CDR3 regions. An initial round of RT-PCR targeting the TCR CDR3 relied on the HTBI primer set. One entry per CDR3 protein, called by TCRdb with MiXCR from the multiplex PCR reads. This sample has hundreds of thousands of distinct CDR3 sequences, with roughly a sixth found just once. Study conclusions and caveats: A median about 6.5 months before onset, the model predicted ophthalmopathy.

Ophthalmopathy patients all had a Clinical Activity Score of at least 3, a NOSPECS grade of at least 4 and disease under 3 months old. Each diagnosis drew on symptoms, thyroxine, TRAb, thyroid ultrasound and orbital computed tomography findings. The germline V gene has CDR1 ENHRY and CDR2 SYGVKD. V was pared by 2 bases and J by 0 bases, with 6 bases of the junction left unmatched. There are 19 residues in the CDR3. This clonotype has at least ten counts. Antigen unknown. This receptor was taken from a young woman with Graves' ophthalmopathy. The chain couples TRBV10-3 to TRBJ2-2; TRBD2 agrees at 13 bases. Material: blood. The CDR3 loop reads CAISERTSGSPANTGELFF. In nucleotides, the CDR3 is TGTGCCATCAGTGAGCGGACTAGCGGGAGTCCCGCGAACACCGGGGAGCTGTTTTTT.